The 12 T cell receptor beta chains below come from one sample, sequenced in a study of early T cells in non-severe SARS-CoV-2 infection (dated by TCRdb to the early 2020s). The protocol used for the library was 5' RACE. Sequencing used a NextSeq 500. TCRdb cleaned the public reads at Q25 with fastp, built clones with MiXCR and kept in-frame beta chains. Each entry merges the rows of one CDR3 protein and shows their most common DNA and genes. This sample lists some 28,000 distinct CDR3 sequences; less than 10% were detected once. The ten largest make up roughly 13% of the sample. Sequenced input: whole blood. Receptors originate from an adult who was a healthcare worker with PCR-confirmed SARS-CoV-2 infection or an uninfected control (not recorded which).

This clonotype was seen many times. V and J are TRBV20-1 and TRBJ2-4; 9 nucleotides agree with TRBD2. This CDR3 has 14 amino acids. Per germline, CDR1 DFQATT and CDR2 SNEGSKA (reference sequence). The junction had 10 bases not matched to a gene; V was cut back by 5 bases and J by 8 bases. DNA of the CDR3: TGCAGTGCTCCCCTCGCGGGGGGGCGGGACATTCAGTACTTC. It is translated as CSAPLAGGRDIQYF.

Judged by abundance, this clonotype is medium-sized (0.01 to 0.1%). The chain links TRBV10-3 to TRBJ1-1; 9 bases are shared with TRBD1. CDR1 and CDR2 (germline): ENHRY, SYGVKD. CDR3 length: 18 residues. J was trimmed by 3 bases and V by 0 bases; bases with no gene match: 11. The CDR3 reads CAISESGTGRGRDTEAFF. Here the CDR3 DNA reads TGTGCCATCAGTGAGTCGGGGACAGGGAGGGGACGGGACACTGAAGCTTTCTTT.

Many counts were recorded for this clonotype. This chain connects TRBV30 to TRBJ1-3; D is undetermined. CDR1 GTSNPN and CDR2 SVGIG come from the germline V gene (reference sequence). The CDR3 extends over 10 amino acids. Between the trimmed V and J ends, which lost 5 bases and 3 bases, there was a span of 2 bases. This CDR3 is CAWLGNTIYF. As DNA, the CDR3 is TGTGCCTGGCTTGGAAACACCATATATTTT.

This clonotype was recorded a few times. This chain joins TRBV27 and TRBJ1-1, with D perhaps matching TRBD1 (5 bases). Trimming took off 6 bases at V and 0 bases at J, with 11 bases between the two ends. The CDR3 has 14 residues. Germline lookup yields CDR1 MNHEY and CDR2 SMNVEV (reference sequence). CDR3 amino acids: CASRRGHLNTEAFF. The CDR3 DNA sequence: TGTGCCAGCAGACGTGGACATCTGAACACTGAAGCTTTCTTT.

This clonotype has ten or more counts. This rearrangement joins TRBV9 to TRBJ1-5; D may be TRBD1 (5 bases). Deletions cut 7 bases from V and 5 bases from J, with 16 bases between. The germline V gene encodes CDR1 SGDLS and CDR2 YYNGEE. The CDR3 has 14 amino acids. The CDR3 loop reads CASGQGEVYQPQHF. Written as DNA, the CDR3 is TGTGCCAGCGGGCAGGGAGAGGTATATCAGCCCCAGCATTTT.

This clonotype occurred many times. The chain is built from TRBV18 and TRBJ1-2; 10 positions match TRBD1. Germline assignment: CDR1 KGHSH and CDR2 LQKENI. The V and J ends lost 3 bases and 4 bases, in that order; junction bases with no gene match: 5. CDR3 size: 15 residues. CDR3 nucleotide sequence: TGTGCCAGCTCACCCGGGACAGGGGACGCCTATGGCTACACCTTC. Translation gives CASSPGTGDAYGYTF.

In this sample, this clonotype turned up a few times. The CDR3 loop reads CASTDHRGDEQYF. CDR3 in DNA: TGTGCCAGCACCGATCATCGGGGTGACGAGCAGTACTTC. The V and J genes are TRBV6-2 or TRBV6-3 and TRBJ2-7; maybe TRBD2 (5 bases). CDR1 is MNHEY and CDR2 is SVGEGT in the germline V gene. The CDR3 is 13 residues long. V lost 7 bases and J 5 bases, leaving 15 bases between the germline ends.

Many counts were recorded for this clonotype. The chain links TRBV7-8 to TRBJ1-2, with D unclear. Germline V lookup: CDR1 SGHVS, CDR2 FQNEAQ. V was trimmed by 3 bases and J by 4 bases, leaving 12 bases between them. The CDR3 totals 14 residues. The CDR3 DNA is TGTGCCAGCAGCTTCCGAGACGCTATCTATGGCTACACCTTC. Its protein is CASSFRDAIYGYTF.

This clonotype came up many times. J is TRBJ2-5 and V is TRBV6-2 or TRBV6-3; D call uncertain. Germline values: CDR1 MNHEY, CDR2 SVGEGT. There are 11 residues in the CDR3. For the CDR3, the DNA is TGTGCGTGTTACCACCAAGAGACCCAGTACTTC. Its protein product is CACYHQETQYF.

This chain links TRBV29-1 with TRBJ1-2; no definite D call. The CDR3 has 14 residues. With 5 bases removed from V and 4 bases from J, the gap between germline ends came to 17 bases. The germline CDR1 and CDR2 sequences are SQVTM and ANQGSEA. The DNA of the CDR3 is TGCAGCGTTCGACCCATCCTACGCCCCTATGGCTACACCTTC. Translating it yields CSVRPILRPYGYTF.

This clonotype rates as medium-sized. CDR3 sequence (DNA): TGTGCCAGCAGCTTAGTCCAAGGCTTCACAGATACGCAGTATTTT. Protein sequence: CASSLVQGFTDTQYF. This sequence joins TRBV11-2 and TRBJ2-3; D uncertain. The CDR3 is made up of 15 amino acids. Per germline, CDR1 SGHAT and CDR2 FQNNGV. V dropped 1 base and J dropped 2 bases, with 10 bases sitting between them.

The rearrangement joins TRBV7-2 to TRBJ2-3; D is tentatively TRBD1 or TRBD2 (5 bases each). The CDR3 is 15 amino acids. The germline V and J ends were trimmed by 1 base and 1 base, with 9 bases remaining between them. Per the germline V gene, CDR1 is SGHTA and CDR2 is FQGNSA. The CDR3: CASSLEGRGTDTQYF. Here the CDR3 DNA reads TGTGCCAGCAGCTTAGAGGGGCGGGGCACAGATACGCAGTATTTT.